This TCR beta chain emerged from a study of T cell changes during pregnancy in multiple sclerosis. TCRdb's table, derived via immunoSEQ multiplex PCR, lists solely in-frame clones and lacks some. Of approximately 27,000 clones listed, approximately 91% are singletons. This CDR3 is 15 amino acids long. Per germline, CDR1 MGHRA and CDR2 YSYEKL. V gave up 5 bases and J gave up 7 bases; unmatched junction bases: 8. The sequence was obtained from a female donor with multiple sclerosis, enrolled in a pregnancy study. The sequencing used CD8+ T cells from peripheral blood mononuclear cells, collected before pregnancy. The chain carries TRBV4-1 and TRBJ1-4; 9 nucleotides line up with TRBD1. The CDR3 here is CASSFNRGPGEKLFF. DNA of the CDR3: TGCGCCAGCAGCTTCAACAGGGGGCCGGGTGAAAAACTGTTTTTT.